This TCR beta chain is from a study of regulatory T cells in long-lasting Graves disease. This clonotype was counted a few times. The time point: newly diagnosed GD, antithyroid drugs for less than 3 months. From RNA extracted from PBMCs, the TCR library was made. Arm-PCR of CDR3 regions with iRepertoire HTBI primers generated TCR beta libraries. Authors' data handling: The samples yielded some 62 TRBV and some 15 TRBJ segments. TCRdb fed the multiplex PCR reads into MiXCR, producing one record per CDR3 protein. What appears here as the V and J calls and clone size reflects TCRdb's work, not the paper's. Of 400,000 to 550,000 distinct CDR3 sequences listed, about 17% are singletons. The CDR3 length is 11 residues. V shed 4 bases and J shed 11 bases, with 9 bases lying between them. CDR1 and CDR2 from the germline V gene are MNHNS and SASEGT. The same data also went into a second study, on T cells in Graves' hyperthyroidism and ophthalmopathy.

This TCR was recovered from a woman aged 30 to 39 with Graves disease. The chain joins TRBV6-1 to TRBJ2-4; D is perhaps TRBD2 (5 bases). Sequencing was performed on peripheral blood mononuclear cells (PBMCs), taken at new diagnosis, from a patient treated with antithyroid drugs. CDR3 amino acids: CASSVGGLQYF. DNA for the CDR3: TGTGCCAGCAGTGTGGGCGGGCTTCAGTACTTC.